One sample yielded the 13 T cell receptor beta chains listed below, sequenced in a study of monozygotic twins with cystic fibrosis (dated by TCRdb to about 2021). Libraries were prepared through the immunoSEQ multiplex PCR assay. Here the immuneACCESS table is served through TCRdb, limited to in-frame sequences with V and J called. Missing clones are a known gap in these copies; in checked studies unresolved V genes cover under half, and the rest lacks a known reason. The sample table records tens of thousands of clones; more than 75% of these occur just once. Of the sample, over 1% is held by the ten largest clones. Sequencing was performed on blood. The receptor source for this set is a woman in her twenties or thirties with cystic fibrosis.

V and J are TRBV7-9 and TRBJ1-1, with D unclear. The CDR3 sequence is 14 residues long. The germline V gene has CDR1 SEHNR and CDR2 FQNEAQ (reference sequence). Trimming left V 5 bases short and J 9 bases short, with 19 bases between. This CDR3 is CASSPRRADPQAFF. CDR3 DNA sequence: TGTGCCAGCAGCCCGCGACGGGCAGACCCTCAAGCTTTCTTT.

This clone was recorded only once. CDR3 residues: CASSSRGGMQETQYF. The CDR3 DNA reads TGTGCCAGCAGCTCCCGGGGAGGCATGCAAGAGACCCAGTACTTC. The V call is TRBV13, the J call TRBJ2-5; maybe TRBD2 (6 bases). The CDR3 length is 15 residues. V gave up 4 bases and J gave up 2 bases, with 14 bases separating them. Germline loops: CDR1 PRHDT, CDR2 FYEKMQ (reference sequence).

V gene TRBV7-9 combines with J gene TRBJ1-3, with D perhaps matching TRBD1 (5 bases). CDR3 size: 14 residues. Trimming removed 1 base at V and 3 bases at J, with 7 bases between. Germline lookup yields CDR1 SEHNR and CDR2 FQNEAQ (reference sequence). Here the CDR3 DNA reads TGTGCCAGCAGCTTAGGCAGGGATGGAAACACCATATATTTT. Translated, it gives CASSLGRDGNTIYF.

This chain's CDR3 is CASSYLTSSYEQYF. As DNA, the CDR3 is TGTGCCAGCAGTTACCTGACTAGCTCCTACGAGCAGTACTTC. The J gene is TRBJ2-7, the V gene TRBV6-5; a weak D match, TRBD2 (6 bases). Germline lookup yields CDR1 MNHEY and CDR2 SVGAGI. This CDR3 is 14 amino acids long. Trimming left V 2 bases short and J 0 bases short, with 8 bases between.

The chain is built from TRBV7-9 and TRBJ1-2; no clear D gene. The CDR3 sequence is 15 residues long. Trimming pared 5 bases from V and 4 bases from J, leaving 17 bases between. The germline V gene encodes CDR1 SEHNR and CDR2 FQNEAQ (reference sequence). The CDR3 is CASSPDFRAGYGYTF. CDR3 bases: TGTGCCAGCAGCCCCGATTTTAGGGCTGGCTATGGCTACACCTTC.

The chain recombines TRBV12-5 with TRBJ2-3, with 8 nucleotides matching TRBD1. The J segment lost 3 bases and the V segment lost 9 bases, leaving 8 bases of the junction unmatched. The CDR3 is made up of 14 amino acids. CDR1 is LGHNT, CDR2 FRNRAP, per germline. This chain's CDR3 is CARIRQGRTDTQYF. CDR3 nucleotide sequence: TGTGCTAGGATACGACAGGGGAGGACAGATACGCAGTATTTT.

CDR3 bases: TGTGCTAGTGATCGTAGCGGGGGGATCGGTTCTAGCACAGATACGCAGTATTTT. Translated: CASDRSGGIGSSTDTQYF. V and J are TRBV12-5 and TRBJ2-3; 10 positions agree with TRBD2. V shed 7 bases and J 0 bases; nucleotides not matched to a gene: 13. CDR3 size: 18 residues. CDR1 LGHNT and CDR2 FRNRAP come from the germline V gene.

The CDR3 loop reads CASSLDTGGRFGELFF. The CDR3, as DNA: TGTGCCAGCAGCTTAGATACAGGGGGCAGATTCGGGGAGCTGTTTTTT. The chain carries TRBV11-2 and TRBJ2-2, with 9 bases fitting TRBD1. Unmatched junction bases numbered 6, after V lost 0 bases and J lost 7 bases. In germline, CDR1 is SGHAT, CDR2 FQNNGV. This CDR3 has 16 amino acids.

CDR3 in DNA: TGTGCCAGCAGTTGGCGGGAGTCTAGCGAGCAGTACTTC. Its protein is CASSWRESSEQYF. The rearrangement links TRBV6-5 to TRBJ2-7; TRBD2 agrees at 7 bases. This CDR3 contains 13 residues. Unmatched junction bases numbered 6, after V lost 4 bases and J lost 6 bases. From germline, CDR1 is MNHEY and CDR2 SVGAGI.

This chain joins TRBV4-3 and TRBJ2-1; 10 positions agree with TRBD2. Germline CDR1 LGHNA, CDR2 YSLEER. Trimming removed 3 bases from V and 4 bases from J; junction bases left unmatched: 3. This CDR3 is built from 15 residues. Here the CDR3 DNA reads TGCGCCAGCAGCCAGGAAGCGGGGGGGTACAATGAGCAGTTCTTC. It is translated as CASSQEAGGYNEQFF.

The V call is TRBV5-1, the J call TRBJ1-4, with D possibly matching TRBD1 (6 bases). CDR3 length: 15 amino acids. Germline V CDR1 and CDR2: SGHRS, YFSETQ. V lost 4 bases and J 3 bases, leaving 13 bases between the germline ends. CDR3 sequence reads: CASSATGPPNEKLFF. The CDR3 bases are TGCGCCAGCAGCGCTACAGGGCCCCCTAATGAAAAACTGTTTTTT. The full variable domain, completed using reference TRBV5-1 and TRBJ1-4, is KAGVTQTPRYLIKTRGQQVTLSCSPISGHRSVSWYQQTPGQGLQFLFEYFSETQRNKGNFPGRFSGRQFSNSRSEMNVSTLELGDSALYLCASSATGPPNEKLFFGSGTQLSVL.

This clone was seen more than once but under ten times. The chain is built from TRBV27 and TRBJ2-2; TRBD1 or TRBD2 may be the D gene (5 bases each). This CDR3 contains 14 residues. Germline assignment: CDR1 MNHEY and CDR2 SMNVEV (reference sequence). The V gene lost 6 bases and the J gene lost 7 bases, with 15 bases spanning the gap. DNA of the CDR3: TGTGCCAGCAGCATGGGGCTAGCCTTCGGGGAGCTGTTTTTT. It encodes CASSMGLAFGELFF.

The V gene is TRBV5-1, the J gene TRBJ2-3, with TRBD1 as a possible D gene (6 bases). CDR3 length: 16 amino acids. Between the trimmed V and J ends, which lost 3 bases and 4 bases, there was a span of 18 bases. The germline V gene encodes CDR1 SGHRS and CDR2 YFSETQ. The CDR3 sequence is CASSSQTGRVADTQYF. Written as DNA, the CDR3 is TGCGCCAGCAGCTCCCAGACAGGCAGAGTGGCAGATACGCAGTATTTT.